One sample yielded the 14 T cell receptor beta chains listed below, sequenced in a study of blood T cell repertoires in COVID-19. Measured with immunoSEQ multiplex PCR; TCRdb has only the in-frame clones, and not every one. The profile covers approximately 400,000 clones, with more than 65% appearing a single time and more than 1% taken by the ten largest. The sequencing input was peripheral blood. Source of these receptors: a human donor with acute or convalescent COVID-19. The donor label of this sample is uncertain.

CDR3 sequence: CASSQVGGLPNEQFF. CDR3 DNA sequence: TGTGCCAGCAGCCAAGTAGGGGGACTACCAAATGAGCAGTTCTTC. V gene TRBV4-2 combines with J gene TRBJ2-1, with D possibly TRBD2 on 7 matching bases. The CDR3 has 15 amino acids. Trimming left V 1 base short and J 7 bases short, with 14 bases between. Germline CDR1 reads LGHNA; CDR2 reads YNFKEQ.

The CDR3 here is CASRHDSHSYEQYF. The CDR3 DNA is TGTGCCAGCAGACACGACAGCCACTCCTACGAGCAGTACTTC. The genes are TRBV6-5 and TRBJ2-7; D is possibly TRBD1 (5 bases). Germline CDR1 MNHEY, CDR2 SVGAGI. The V end lost 6 bases, the J end lost 0 bases, and 12 bases lay between the germline ends. The CDR3 is 14 amino acids.

This chain connects TRBV19 to TRBJ2-3; 8 bases are a match to TRBD1. The germline V gene encodes CDR1 LNHDA and CDR2 SQIVND (reference sequence). V shed 4 bases and J 2 bases; nucleotides not matched to a gene: 5. CDR3 size: 15 residues. The CDR3, as DNA: TGTGCCAGTAGTAGGGACAGGAATCCCACAGATACGCAGTATTTT. It is translated as CASSRDRNPTDTQYF.

The chain combines TRBV5-5 with TRBJ1-2; maybe TRBD1 (5 bases). Germline V gives CDR1 SGHKS, CDR2 YYEKEE (reference sequence). V was shortened by 7 bases and J by 4 bases, with 17 bases between the two germline ends. The CDR3 is made up of 14 amino acids. For the CDR3, the DNA is TGTGCCAGCCGTATCACATGGGGGGGCTATGGCTACACCTTC. Protein product: CASRITWGGYGYTF.

The gene calls are TRBV30 and TRBJ2-1; maybe TRBD2 (6 bases). Trimming stripped 2 bases from V and 14 bases from J, with 19 bases between. The V gene's germline CDR1 is GTSNPN and CDR2 SVGIG (reference sequence). The CDR3 spans 13 residues. The CDR3 spells CAWSPDIGGVEFF. In DNA form, the CDR3 reads TGTGCCTGGAGTCCGGACATCGGGGGAGTAGAGTTCTTC.

The chain carries TRBV10-3 and TRBJ1-2; no reliable D call. V was pared by 3 bases and J by 7 bases, with 6 bases between. This CDR3 has 11 amino acids. Germline CDR1 is ENHRY and CDR2 is SYGVKD. The CDR3 region has the DNA TGTGCCATCAGTGATGGAGGTGGCTACACCTTC. The encoded protein is CAISDGGGYTF.

The rearrangement uses TRBV3-1 (or the pseudogene TRBV3-2) and TRBJ2-5, with 10 bases fitting TRBD2. The CDR3 runs to 17 residues. The V gene's germline CDR1 is LGHDT and CDR2 YNNKEL (reference sequence). V lost 0 bases and J lost 6; bases outside the gene matches: 10. CDR3: CASSQEYKAGGPQTQYF. The CDR3, as DNA: TGTGCCAGCAGCCAAGAATATAAAGCGGGGGGGCCCCAGACCCAGTACTTC.

This sequence joins TRBV19 and TRBJ1-2, with a possible D match to TRBD1 (6 bases). CDR3 length: 15 amino acids. Trimming stripped 6 bases from V and 6 bases from J, with 20 bases between. Germline CDR1 and CDR2: LNHDA and SQIVND (reference sequence). This CDR3 reads CASSQFGGRVHGYTF. CDR3 nucleotides: TGTGCCAGTAGCCAATTCGGGGGGCGGGTACATGGCTACACCTTC.

This sequence joins TRBV30 and TRBJ2-4; the D gene is possibly TRBD2 (6 bases). The CDR3 sequence is 15 residues long. Germline CDR1 GTSNPN, CDR2 SVGIG (reference sequence). V was cut by 1 base and J by 4 bases, with 14 bases left in between. CDR3 coding DNA: TGTGCCTGGAGTGGGGGCGGGAAGAGGAAAAACATTCAGTACTTC. This encodes CAWSGGGKRKNIQYF.

As DNA, the CDR3 is TGCGCCAGCAGTCAATCTTTGGGTAAGGGACAGGATCTGGGCTACACCTTC. This sequence encodes CASSQSLGKGQDLGYTF. This chain joins TRBV23-1 and TRBJ1-2, with TRBD1 matching over 8 bases. TRBV23-1 is treated as an ORF (open reading frame) with a function not yet certain. V lost 0 bases, J lost 8 bases, and 14 bases stayed unmatched. CDR3 length: 17 amino acids.

V gene TRBV6-5 combines with J gene TRBJ2-7, with 12 bases fitting TRBD2. CDR1 and CDR2 from the germline V gene are MNHEY and SVGAGI. This CDR3 comprises 15 residues. Losses at the gene ends were 6 bases for V and 0 bases for J; bases not matched to a gene: 3. The CDR3 DNA reads TGTGCCAGCAGCTCTAGCGGGGGGGCCTCCTACGAGCAGTACTTC. Translation: CASSSSGGASYEQYF.

This chain connects TRBV6-5 to TRBJ1-6; tentative D call: TRBD1 (5 bases). The CDR3 length is 15 residues. The germline V gene encodes CDR1 MNHEY and CDR2 SVGAGI. Deletions cut 6 bases from V and 5 bases from J, with 14 bases between. DNA of the CDR3: TGTGCCAGCAGCCGAGACAGTAGGAATAATTCACCCCTCCACTTT. This encodes CASSRDSRNNSPLHF.

This rearrangement joins TRBV6-5 to TRBJ1-1; maybe TRBD1 (6 bases). Germline CDR1 reads MNHEY; CDR2 reads SVGAGI. CDR3 length equals 13 residues. The ends were cut back, 5 bases at V and 3 bases at J, with 10 bases in the middle. The CDR3 DNA follows: TGTGCCAGCAGTAACGAGGGGGACACTGAAGCTTTCTTT. This codes for CASSNEGDTEAFF.

This clone was observed a handful of times. This chain links TRBV19 with TRBJ2-1, with 8 nucleotides matching TRBD2. With 1 base clipped from V and 0 bases from J, the junction kept 8 bases outside the gene matches. Looked up from germline, CDR1 is LNHDA and CDR2 is SQIVND (reference sequence). This CDR3 is 18 amino acids long. The CDR3 DNA reads TGTGCCAGTAGTATAGCTCCCCCTAGCGGGCGCTCCTACAATGAGCAGTTCTTC. Its translation: CASSIAPPSGRSYNEQFF.